Listed below are T cell receptor beta chains from one sample, sequenced in a study of blood T cell repertoires in COVID-19. Sequencing used immunoSEQ multiplex PCR; TCRdb keeps in-frame clones, though not all of them. The sample includes some 150,000 clones, roughly 90% of them seen just once. Specimen: peripheral blood. The receptors derive from a woman aged 55-70 years who had recovered from COVID-19. CDR3s include the opening cysteine and the closing phenylalanine or tryptophan. The D gene is left open where the match is weak. The size of a clone is reported for some rows only, either as once, few or many, or as a class for expanded clones.

V gene	J gene	D gene	clone size	CDR3 protein	CDR3 DNA
TRBV7-9	TRBJ1-4	-	-	CASSRGGEEKLFF	TGTGCCAGCAGCCGGGGAGGAGAGGAAAAACTGTTTTTT
TRBV27	TRBJ1-1	TRBD1	few	CASSSDRGDTEAFF	TGTGCCAGCAGTTCCGACAGGGGAGACACTGAAGCTTTCTTT
TRBV9	TRBJ2-3	TRBD1	-	CASSVDRTTDTQYF	TGTGCCAGCAGCGTGGACAGGACCACAGATACGCAGTATTTT
TRBV29-1	TRBJ1-1	TRBD1	-	CSARTGFEAFF	TGCAGCGCTAGGACAGGGTTTGAAGCTTTCTTT
TRBV27	TRBJ2-7	-	few	CASIGGITYEQYF	TGTGCCAGCATTGGCGGAATCACCTACGAGCAGTACTTC
TRBV6-8	TRBJ2-7	TRBD1	-	CASSPGGTGNYEQYF	TGTGCCAGCAGTCCCGGGGGGACAGGGAACTACGAGCAGTACTTC
TRBV19	TRBJ2-6	-	-	CASSIVHTGANVLTF	TGTGCCAGTAGTATAGTACACACCGGGGCCAACGTCCTGACTTTC
TRBV5-1	TRBJ2-2	TRBD1	-	CASSKRQGSTGELFF	TGCGCCAGCAGCAAAAGACAGGGATCCACCGGGGAGCTGTTTTTT
TRBV9	TRBJ1-4	-	-	CASSVAGRAWGDEKLFF	TGTGCCAGCAGCGTAGCTGGCAGGGCTTGGGGTGATGAAAAACTGTTTTTT
TRBV6-5	TRBJ2-3	TRBD2	-	CASSYQAGGPDTQYF	TGTGCCAGCAGTTACCAAGCGGGGGGGCCAGATACGCAGTATTTT
TRBV5-1	TRBJ2-5	TRBD1	-	CASSYTGGQETQYF	TGCGCCAGCAGCTACACAGGGGGCCAAGAGACCCAGTACTTC
TRBV18	TRBJ1-5	-	once	CASSPREGNQPQHF	TGTGCCAGCTCACCGCGGGAGGGCAATCAGCCCCAGCATTTT
TRBV30	TRBJ1-6	TRBD1	-	CAWSSRTGYSPLHF	TGTGCCTGGAGTTCGCGGACAGGGTACTCACCCCTCCACTTT
TRBV5-1	TRBJ2-2	-	-	CASSLIPQLPGELFF	TGCGCCAGCAGCTTGATTCCCCAGTTGCCCGGGGAGCTGTTTTTT
TRBV30	TRBJ2-2	TRBD2	-	CAWVTSGAGGELFF	TGTGCCTGGGTAACTAGCGGTGCCGGCGGGGAGCTGTTTTTT
TRBV2	TRBJ1-1	-	few	CASRPGQYTAEAFF	TGTGCCAGCAGGCCGGGACAATATACCGCTGAAGCTTTCTTT
TRBV20-1	TRBJ2-1	-	-	CSVARAHEMFF	TGCAGTGTCGCCAGGGCCCACGAGATGTTCTTC
TRBV21-1	TRBJ1-3	-	-	CASNRDRGGNTIYF	TGTGCCAGCAACCGGGACAGGGGTGGAAACACCATATATTTT
TRBV4-1	TRBJ2-1	TRBD2	-	CASSQERAGGYNEQFF	TGCGCCAGCAGCCAAGAAAGAGCGGGGGGCTACAATGAGCAGTTCTTC
TRBV7-2	TRBJ2-1	TRBD1	-	CASSSQTGMVEQFF	TGTGCCAGCAGCTCCCAGACAGGGATGGTTGAGCAGTTCTTC
TRBV28	TRBJ1-5	-	-	CASRRDGNQPQHF	TGTGCCAGCAGGCGGGACGGGAATCAGCCCCAGCATTTT
TRBV6-2/TRBV6-3	TRBJ1-6	-	-	CASSLSRSPLHF	TGTGCCAGCAGTTTGTCCCGGTCACCCCTCCACTTT
TRBV24-1	TRBJ2-3	-	few	CATAMEGRTDTQYF	TGTGCCACCGCCATGGAGGGGCGGACAGATACGCAGTATTTT
TRBV15	TRBJ2-1	TRBD2	once	CATSPRGDEQFF	TGTGCCACCAGCCCCCGGGGGGATGAGCAGTTCTTC
TRBV28	TRBJ1-5	TRBD1	-	CASSLVSDRVTNQPQHF	TGTGCCAGCAGTTTAGTTTCGGACAGGGTTACCAATCAGCCCCAGCATTTT
TRBV28	TRBJ2-3	-	-	CASSPIRGGPDTQYF	TGTGCCAGCAGTCCAATAAGGGGGGGCCCAGATACGCAGTATTTT